This T cell receptor beta chain was captured in a study of blood T cells in healthy people across ages. V lost 4 bases, J lost 0 bases, and 7 bases lay in between. CDR1 SGHRS and CDR2 YFSETQ come from the germline V gene. The CDR3 has 14 residues. Roughly 10 milliliters of peripheral blood were drawn from each donor. A J-beta primer mix and a sample-barcoded 5' primer were used in a second PCR of about 6 to 12 cycles. A tag from a template-switch adaptor with 12 random nucleotides marked each cDNA molecule. TCRdb redid the calling of the 5' RACE reads with MiXCR, one entry per CDR3 protein. The sample yields 700,000 to 900,000 distinct CDR3 sequences, less than 70% seen once.

The chain links TRBV5-1 to TRBJ2-2; no firm D call. Material: blood. This sequence was found in a man of 80 years or more in good health. CDR3: CASSLRPNTGELFF. Here the CDR3 DNA reads TGCGCCAGCAGCCTAAGACCGAACACCGGGGAGCTGTTTTTT.